The clone carrying this T cell receptor (beta chain) was observed once. The sample is drawn from a study of blood T cell repertoires in COVID-19. Overall study context: From T cells, B-cell-depleted T cells, or PBMCs came the material, which was cDNA or gDNA.

Germline V lookup: CDR1 SGHDN, CDR2 FVKESK. CDR3 size: 16 residues. V was shortened by 0 bases and J by 1 base, with 7 bases between the two germline ends. The table came from immunoSEQ multiplex PCR; TCRdb's copy has only in-frame clones and leaves some out. Seen here are approximately 110,000 clones, 88% observed once, and the top ten hold about 0.9%. The sequencing input was peripheral blood. The rearrangement joins TRBV14 to TRBJ2-6; the D is unclear. The sequence derives from a woman between 50 and 59 years old with active or convalescent COVID-19. CDR3 bases: TGTGCCAGCAGCCAAGAATTAATTTCTGGGGCCAACGTCCTGACTTTC. This sequence encodes CASSQELISGANVLTF.